This TCR beta chain is from a study of cytomegalovirus exposure and HLA in healthy donors. About the research overall: About 85 million unique TCRs from HLA-typed donors were held in an early release of data. Of fewer than 450 genotyped donors, 65% to 85% clustered with self-reported Caucasian donors. Broader study findings: In a later analysis, most CMV-associated TCR beta chains appeared HLA-restricted. The productive fraction for most TCR beta V segments was about 87% or about 30% in an earlier analysis.

The PCR ran on 60 Vbeta and 13 Jbeta primers. Libraries were prepared by immunoSEQ multiplex PCR; TCRdb keeps only in-frame clonotypes and omits some of them. The repertoire holds around 93,000 clones, with roughly 60% as singletons. V was clipped by 2 bases and J by 8 bases, with 10 bases between them. There are 13 residues in the CDR3. Germline CDR1 and CDR2: MNHEY and SMNVEV (reference sequence). This clone occurred a few times. The antigen remains unidentified. The specimen sequenced was PBMCs. This TCR derives from a boy between 10 and 17 years old in good health and CMV-seropositive. This chain connects TRBV27 to TRBJ2-1, with D maybe TRBD1 (6 bases). The CDR3: CASSLTGSDEQFF. The CDR3, as DNA: TGTGCCAGCAGTTTAACAGGGTCCGATGAGCAGTTCTTC.